The sample holds a few counts of the clone carrying this T cell receptor (beta chain). Its antigen is as yet unknown. The CDR3 is made up of 12 amino acids. Germline lookup yields CDR1 ENHRY and CDR2 SYGVKD. V lost 3 bases and J 2 bases, leaving 5 bases between the germline ends. The data belong to a study of PD-1 blockade in classical Hodgkin lymphoma. The study's findings and limits: Significantly greater TCR diversity emerged by C4D1 in CD4+ cells but not CD8+ cells. Prior therapy or disease activity may underlie the repertoire differences, whose causes remain undefined.

Generated by immunoSEQ multiplex PCR, the TCRdb table keeps only in-frame clones and is missing some. The sample consists of 25,000 to 35,000 clones, approximately 85% of them appearing once. As to time point: cycle 4 day 1 (C4D1), after more than 5 weeks of nivolumab. The patients all showed relapse after autologous stem cell transplantation, while their brentuximab vedotin exposure varied. Purification of CD4+ T cells from thawed PBMCs was performed via magnetic negative selection. Material: CD4+ T cells from blood, obtained before the fourth cycle of nivolumab. This receptor was taken from a human donor with classical Hodgkin lymphoma. The chain carries TRBV10-3 and TRBJ2-7; D gene ambiguous. The CDR3 nucleotides are TGTGCCATCAGTGACCAAGCCTACGAGCAGTACTTC. It specifies CAISDQAYEQYF.